The TCR beta chain under discussion was sequenced for a study of Graves' ophthalmopathy and Graves' hyperthyroidism. Germline lookup yields CDR1 DFQATT and CDR2 SNEGSKA (reference sequence). This CDR3 is built from 16 residues. The V end lost 0 bases, the J end lost 5 bases, and 16 bases lay between the germline ends. This clonotype was seen many times. Pregnancy or lactation, uncontrolled infections and other autoimmune diseases were grounds for excluding patients. The authors amplified TCR beta CDR3 regions, and they did so from RNA transcripts for repertoire sequencing. The library came from an HTBI-primed first-round RT-PCR and a second-round multiplex PCR. Via MiXCR, TCRdb re-called the multiplex PCR reads, giving one row per CDR3 protein. This table has over a million distinct CDR3 sequences, about 38% appearing once.

The specimen was peripheral blood or thyroid tissue (not recorded which). This clonotype was obtained from an adult man with Graves' hyperthyroidism. The chain joins TRBV20-1 to TRBJ2-2, with D hard to call. The CDR3 loop reads CSARDHGEALTGELFF. The CDR3 DNA sequence: TGCAGTGCTAGAGATCACGGCGAGGCATTAACCGGGGAGCTGTTTTTT.